What follows are 9 T cell receptor beta chains derived from one specimen sequenced in a study of shared clonotypes between healthy human individuals. Assay: immunoSEQ multiplex PCR; the TCRdb copy retains only in-frame clones and omits some. The sample includes roughly 1,800,000 clones, about 95% of them seen just once. The naive CD8 subset, CD45RO-negative cells positively selected for CCR7, excluded terminally differentiated effector memory CD45RA+ cells. The specimen was naive CD8+ T cells sorted from blood. The receptors stem from a man in his late teens or twenties in good health.

The chain couples TRBV28 to TRBJ2-2; tentatively, D is TRBD1 or TRBD2 (6 bases each). Looked up from germline, CDR1 is MDHEN and CDR2 is SYDVKM. The ends were cut back, 2 bases at V and 6 bases at J, with 10 bases in the middle. The CDR3 length is 14 residues. The CDR3 spells CASSLTGRSGELFF. The CDR3 DNA is TGTGCCAGCAGTTTAACAGGGAGGTCCGGGGAGCTGTTTTTT.

The V and J genes are TRBV10-1 and TRBJ2-7; 9 positions agree with TRBD2. Germline V gives CDR1 WNHNN, CDR2 SYGVQD (reference sequence). Germline trimming cut 4 bases from V and 6 bases from J; bases unmatched to any gene: 13. This CDR3 region has 16 residues. CDR3 protein: CASSVERGAALGEQYF. CDR3 nucleotides: TGCGCCAGCAGTGTGGAGCGGGGGGCCGCTCTTGGCGAGCAGTACTTC.

The rearrangement links TRBV27 to TRBJ2-1; D unresolved. Germline loops: CDR1 MNHEY, CDR2 SMNVEV (reference sequence). With 3 bases removed from V and 3 bases from J, the gap between germline ends came to 12 bases. The CDR3 runs to 15 residues. CDR3 protein: CASSFTGLDYNEQFF. CDR3 DNA: TGTGCCAGCAGTTTTACCGGTCTGGACTACAATGAGCAGTTCTTC.

Note on this clone: The same CDR3 can be traced to other DNA sequences in this sample. The chain links TRBV28 to TRBJ2-7, with 7 bases matching TRBD1. Germline V gene sequence: CDR1 MDHEN, CDR2 SYDVKM. V shed 2 bases, J shed 3 bases, and the junction held 4 bases outside the gene matches. This CDR3 is built from 14 residues. CDR3 sequence: CASSLTGTDYEQYF. Written as DNA, the CDR3 is TGTGCCAGCAGTTTAACAGGGACAGACTACGAGCAGTACTTC.

Comments on this clone: This sample includes further DNA sequences coding for the same CDR3. This rearrangement joins TRBV27 to TRBJ1-1, with D tentatively TRBD1 (6 bases). The CDR3 consists of 14 residues. V was clipped by 4 bases and J by 1 base, with 10 bases between them. From germline, CDR1 is MNHEY and CDR2 SMNVEV (reference sequence). The CDR3 here is CASSWGQGNTEAFF. The CDR3 DNA reads as TGTGCCAGCAGTTGGGGACAAGGGAACACTGAAGCTTTCTTT.

The rearrangement joins TRBV5-4 to TRBJ2-5; no clear D gene. Trimming removed 3 bases at V and 7 bases at J, with 10 bases between. The CDR3 sequence is 12 residues long. Germline V gene sequence: CDR1 SGHNT, CDR2 YYREEE (reference sequence). The CDR3 loop reads CASSSSPGTQYF. Written as DNA, the CDR3 is TGTGCCAGCAGCTCGAGCCCAGGGACCCAGTACTTC.

The chain joins TRBV19 to TRBJ2-1; a weak D match, TRBD2 (5 bases). Trimming stripped 11 bases from V and 6 bases from J, with 17 bases between. The germline gives CDR1 LNHDA, CDR2 SQIVND (reference sequence). This CDR3 has 13 residues. The CDR3 nucleotides read TGTGCCGCGAGCGGTTCAGCCACCAATGAGCAGTTCTTC. Protein product: CAASGSATNEQFF.

About this clone: In the same sample, other DNA sequences code for this CDR3. The chain uses TRBV27 and TRBJ2-1; D possibly uses TRBD1 or TRBD2 (6 bases each). Per germline, CDR1 MNHEY and CDR2 SMNVEV (reference sequence). This CDR3 comprises 13 residues. Trimming pared 0 bases from V and 7 bases from J, leaving 7 bases between. The CDR3 sequence: CASSLSGGNEQFF. Written as DNA, the CDR3 is TGTGCCAGCAGTTTATCAGGGGGGAATGAGCAGTTCTTC.

This clone showed up just once. CDR3 amino acids: CASGTGTQYF. The DNA of the CDR3 is TGTGCCAGCGGGACGGGGACCCAGTACTTC. V is TRBV28 and J is TRBJ2-7; D is perhaps TRBD1 or TRBD2 (5 bases each). The tail of the sequence fits TRBJ2-5 better, so the J call may be wrong. The CDR3 totals 10 residues. From germline, CDR1 is MDHEN and CDR2 SYDVKM.